The 7 T cell receptor beta chains below come from one sample, sequenced in a study of T cell clusters in autoimmune cytopenias. About 37,500 genome equivalents of blood DNA were amplified for TRB. TRB was amplified by touch-down multiplex PCR, primer pools A and B combined. TCRdb reanalyzed the multiplex PCR reads, giving one entry per CDR3 protein sequence and no DNA. The table lists fewer than 10,000 distinct CDR3 sequences. The specimen sequenced was peripheral blood. The receptors were gathered from a human donor with an autoimmune cytopenia or autoimmune hepatitis (not recorded which).

This clonotype is labeled medium-sized (0.01 to 0.1%) based on frequency. This chain links TRBV19 with TRBJ2-1; with no DNA, the TCRdb D assignment of TRBD2 cannot be verified. This CDR3 is 15 amino acids long. Germline values: CDR1 LNHDA, CDR2 SQIVND (reference sequence). The CDR3 loop reads CASSIGLAGVGEQFF.

The chain employs TRBV7-6 and TRBJ2-7; as DNA is missing, the TRBD1 call by TCRdb cannot be tested. CDR3 length: 15 amino acids. Germline CDR1 is SGHVS and CDR2 is FNYEAQ. CDR3 sequence: CASSLGGGGPYEQYF. The full variable domain, with the rest looked up from reference TRBV7-6 and TRBJ2-7, is GAGVSQSPRYKVTKRGQDVALRCDPISGHVSLYWYRQALGQGPEFLTYFNYEAQQDKSGLPNDRFSAERPEGSISTLTIQRTEQRDSAMYRCASSLGGGGPYEQYFGPGTRLTVT.

The gene calls are TRBV5-1 and TRBJ2-7; TCRdb lists TRBD1, though no DNA is available to test this call. The germline V gene has CDR1 SGHRS and CDR2 YFSETQ. This CDR3 is built from 15 residues. This CDR3 reads CASSFLGRGLDEQYF.

By frequency, this clonotype is medium-sized. This chain joins TRBV30 and TRBJ2-1; TCRdb's D gene call, TRBD2, goes unchecked for lack of DNA. CDR3 size: 13 residues. Germline V gives CDR1 GTSNPN, CDR2 SVGIG (reference sequence). The CDR3 loop reads CAWGLAGGNEQFF.

This clonotype registers medium-sized by frequency. The V call is TRBV29-1, the J call TRBJ1-2. The CDR3 extends over 14 amino acids. Germline CDR1 reads SQVTM; CDR2 reads ANQGSEA. CDR3 loop: CSVRTAVENYGYTF. Using reference TRBV29-1 and TRBJ1-2 for the parts outside the CDR3, the full variable domain is SAVISQKPSRDICQRGTSLTIQCQVDSQVTMMFWYRQQPGQSLTLIATANQGSEATYESGFVIDKFPISRPNLTFSTLTVSNMSPEDSSIYLCSVRTAVENYGYTFGSGTRLTVV.

This chain links TRBV5-5 with TRBJ1-1; as DNA is missing, the TRBD1 call by TCRdb cannot be tested. This CDR3 contains 16 residues. CDR1 is SGHKS, CDR2 YYEKEE, per germline (reference sequence). The CDR3 here is CASSLDVNRGNTEAFF.

This sequence joins TRBV15 and TRBJ2-1; with no DNA, the TCRdb D assignment of TRBD2 cannot be verified. The CDR3 is made up of 16 amino acids. The germline V gene encodes CDR1 LNHNV and CDR2 YYDKDF (reference sequence). The CDR3 here is CATSREGLAGGDEQFF.